The clone carrying this T cell receptor beta chain appeared a few times. The antigen is not known. V lost 0 bases and J 1 base, leaving 9 bases between the germline ends. The CDR3 has 15 amino acids. Germline CDR1 is LNHDA and CDR2 is SQIVND (reference sequence). As to treatment: oral pan-JAK inhibitor, 5-10 mg twice daily. Investigators sorted PBMCs to obtain both CD4+ and CD8+ T cells. The data stem from a study of CD8+ T cells in alopecia areata. Turning to the study itself: For the treated group, dosing was oral tofacitinib at 5 to 10 mg twice daily. Study results and limitations: Relative to mice, TCR sharing across patients was less clear, a difference possibly HLA-related. Higher clonality was seen in lesional scalp than in normal scalp, especially in alopecia totalis/universalis.

It was cDNA, reverse transcribed from extracted RNA, that served as the sequencing template. Here immunoSEQ multiplex PCR was the method, and the copy in TCRdb shows in-frame clones only, minus some. The table shows about 160,000 clones, with about two thirds occurring only once. The chain is built from TRBV19 and TRBJ1-1; perhaps TRBD1 as D (6 bases). The specimen was CD4+ T cells sorted from blood, collected at week 4, from a patient treated with tofacitinib. The clonotype was recovered from a human donor with alopecia areata. The CDR3 DNA follows: TGTGCCAGTAGTATAGACAGGGGTAGGAACACTGAAGCTTTCTTT. Amino acid sequence: CASSIDRGRNTEAFF. Using reference TRBV19 and TRBJ1-1 for the parts outside the CDR3, the full variable domain is DGGITQSPKYLFRKEGQNVTLSCEQNLNHDAMYWYRQDPGQGLRLIYYSQIVNDFQKGDIAEGYSVSREKKESFPLTVTSAQKNPTAFYLCASSIDRGRNTEAFFGQGTRLTVV.